A single sample is the source of the 2 T cell receptor beta chains below, sequenced in a study of cytomegalovirus exposure and HLA in healthy donors. PCR used 60 Vbeta primers and 13 Jbeta primers. The table came from immunoSEQ multiplex PCR; TCRdb's copy has only in-frame clones and leaves some out. The table includes about 250,000 clones, under 80% detected once. Sequenced input: PBMCs. The receptors come from a female donor in good health and CMV-seronegative.

V is TRBV5-5 and J is TRBJ1-2; D perhaps matches TRBD1 (6 bases). With 5 bases removed from V and 3 bases from J, the gap between germline ends came to 14 bases. Germline V gives CDR1 SGHKS, CDR2 YYEKEE (reference sequence). The CDR3 runs to 14 residues. The CDR3: CASSKGWTDYGYTF. The CDR3, as DNA: TGTGCCAGCAGTAAGGGTTGGACAGACTATGGCTACACCTTC.

This clone was seen a single time. The chain recombines TRBV2 with TRBJ1-1, with TRBD1 matching over 8 bases. Trimming at V came to 2 bases and at J to 6 bases, leaving 8 bases not matched to a gene. Germline loops: CDR1 SNHLY, CDR2 FYNNEI. The CDR3 totals 15 residues. The DNA for the CDR3 is TGTGCCAGCAGTGAAAGAGGCAGGGGGCAAGCTGAAGCTTTCTTT. This codes for CASSERGRGQAEAFF.